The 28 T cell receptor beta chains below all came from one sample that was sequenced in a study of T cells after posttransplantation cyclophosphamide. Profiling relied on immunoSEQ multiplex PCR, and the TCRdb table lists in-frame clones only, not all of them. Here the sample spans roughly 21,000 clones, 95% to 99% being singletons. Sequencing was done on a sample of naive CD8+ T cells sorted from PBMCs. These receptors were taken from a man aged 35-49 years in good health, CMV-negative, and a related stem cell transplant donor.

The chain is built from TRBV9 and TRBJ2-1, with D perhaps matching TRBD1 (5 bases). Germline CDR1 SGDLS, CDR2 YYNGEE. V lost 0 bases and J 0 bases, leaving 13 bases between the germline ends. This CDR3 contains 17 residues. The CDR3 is CASSVVGADYSYNEQFF. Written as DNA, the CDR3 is TGTGCCAGCAGCGTAGTTGGGGCGGATTACTCCTACAATGAGCAGTTCTTC.

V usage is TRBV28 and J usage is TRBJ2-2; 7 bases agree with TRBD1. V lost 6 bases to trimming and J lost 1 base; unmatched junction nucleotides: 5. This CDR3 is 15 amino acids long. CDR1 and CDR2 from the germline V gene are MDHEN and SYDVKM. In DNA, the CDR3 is TGTGCCAGCAGACGCGGACAGGAGAACACCGGGGAGCTGTTTTTT. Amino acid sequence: CASRRGQENTGELFF.

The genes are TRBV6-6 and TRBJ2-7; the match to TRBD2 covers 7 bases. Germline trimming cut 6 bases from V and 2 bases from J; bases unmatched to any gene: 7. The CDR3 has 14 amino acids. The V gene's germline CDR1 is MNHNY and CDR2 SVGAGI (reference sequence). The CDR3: CASRPGGSAYEQYF. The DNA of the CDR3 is TGTGCCAGCAGGCCTGGCGGGAGCGCCTACGAGCAGTACTTC.

This chain's CDR3 is CASSVEGGAIRDEQFF. In DNA, the CDR3 is TGTGCCAGCAGCGTAGAGGGTGGAGCGATCAGGGATGAGCAGTTCTTC. This chain uses TRBV9 with TRBJ2-1; perhaps TRBD1 as D (5 bases). Germline lookup yields CDR1 SGDLS and CDR2 YYNGEE. This CDR3 has 16 residues. Trimming took off 0 bases at V and 8 bases at J, with 18 bases between the two ends. The variable domain in full, with the rest retrieved from reference TRBV9 and TRBJ2-1, is DSGVTQTPKHLITATGQRVTLRCSPRSGDLSVYWYQQSLDQGLQFLIQYYNGEERAKGNILERFSAQQFPDLHSELNLSSLELGDSALYFCASSVEGGAIRDEQFFGPGTRLTVL.

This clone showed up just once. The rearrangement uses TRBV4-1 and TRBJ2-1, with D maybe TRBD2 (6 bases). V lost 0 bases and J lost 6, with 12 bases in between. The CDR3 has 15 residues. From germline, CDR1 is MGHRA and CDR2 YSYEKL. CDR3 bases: TGCGCCAGCAGCCAAGACTCCGGGGACTTCAATGAGCAGTTCTTC. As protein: CASSQDSGDFNEQFF.

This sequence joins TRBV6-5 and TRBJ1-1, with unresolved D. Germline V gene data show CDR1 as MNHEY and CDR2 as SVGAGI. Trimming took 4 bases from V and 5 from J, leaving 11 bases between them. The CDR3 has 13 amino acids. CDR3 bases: TGTGCCAGCAGTTGGGGTGGGGAGACTGAAGCTTTCTTT. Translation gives CASSWGGETEAFF.

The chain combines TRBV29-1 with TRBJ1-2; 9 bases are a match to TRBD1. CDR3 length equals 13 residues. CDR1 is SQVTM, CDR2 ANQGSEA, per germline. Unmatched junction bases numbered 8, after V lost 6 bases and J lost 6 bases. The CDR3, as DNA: TGCAGCGTCGCCGGGACAGGGCCCGATGGCTACACCTTC. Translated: CSVAGTGPDGYTF. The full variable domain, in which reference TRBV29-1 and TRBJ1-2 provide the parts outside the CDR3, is SAVISQKPSRDICQRGTSLTIQCQVDSQVTMMFWYRQQPGQSLTLIATANQGSEATYESGFVIDKFPISRPNLTFSTLTVSNMSPEDSSIYLCSVAGTGPDGYTFGSGTRLTVV.

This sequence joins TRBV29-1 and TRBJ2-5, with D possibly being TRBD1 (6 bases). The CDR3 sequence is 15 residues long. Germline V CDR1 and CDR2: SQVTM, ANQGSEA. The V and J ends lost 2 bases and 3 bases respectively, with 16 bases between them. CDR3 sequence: CSVESIGGSEETQYF. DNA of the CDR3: TGCAGCGTTGAATCTATAGGGGGTTCAGAAGAGACCCAGTACTTC. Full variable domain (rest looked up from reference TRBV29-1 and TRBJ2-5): SAVISQKPSRDICQRGTSLTIQCQVDSQVTMMFWYRQQPGQSLTLIATANQGSEATYESGFVIDKFPISRPNLTFSTLTVSNMSPEDSSIYLCSVESIGGSEETQYFGPGTRLLVL.

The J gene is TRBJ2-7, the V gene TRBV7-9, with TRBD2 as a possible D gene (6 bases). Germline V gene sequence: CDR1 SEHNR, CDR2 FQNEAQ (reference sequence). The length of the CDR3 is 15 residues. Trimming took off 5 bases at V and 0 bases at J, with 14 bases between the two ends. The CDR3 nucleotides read TGTGCCAGCAGCCCGGGGGTCGAGAGCTCCTACGAGCAGTACTTC. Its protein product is CASSPGVESSYEQYF. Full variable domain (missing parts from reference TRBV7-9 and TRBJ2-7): DTGVSQNPRHKITKRGQNVTFRCDPISEHNRLYWYRQTLGQGPEFLTYFQNEAQLEKSRLLSDRFSAERPKGSFSTLEIQRTEQGDSAMYLCASSPGVESSYEQYFGPGTRLTVT.

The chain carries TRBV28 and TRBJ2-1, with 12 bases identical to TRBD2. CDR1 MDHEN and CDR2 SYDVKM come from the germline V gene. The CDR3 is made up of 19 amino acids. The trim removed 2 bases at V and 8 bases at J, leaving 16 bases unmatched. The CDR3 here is CASSLTLAGGPTDLDEQFF. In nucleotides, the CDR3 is TGTGCCAGCAGTTTAACTCTAGCGGGAGGGCCCACGGATTTAGATGAGCAGTTCTTC. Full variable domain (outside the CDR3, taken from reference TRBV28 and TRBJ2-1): DVKVTQSSRYLVKRTGEKVFLECVQDMDHENMFWYRQDPGLGLRLIYFSYDVKMKEKGDIPEGYSVSREKKERFSLILESASTNQTSMYLCASSLTLAGGPTDLDEQFFGPGTRLTVL.

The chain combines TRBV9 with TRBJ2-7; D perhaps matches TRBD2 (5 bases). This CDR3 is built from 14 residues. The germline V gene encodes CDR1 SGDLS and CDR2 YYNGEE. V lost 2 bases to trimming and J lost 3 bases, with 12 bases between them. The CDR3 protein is CASSVTDGDYEQYF. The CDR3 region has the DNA TGTGCCAGCAGCGTGACCGACGGGGACTACGAGCAGTACTTC.

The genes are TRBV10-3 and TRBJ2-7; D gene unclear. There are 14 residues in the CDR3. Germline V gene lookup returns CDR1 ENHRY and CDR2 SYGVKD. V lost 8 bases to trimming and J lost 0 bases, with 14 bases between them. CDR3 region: CAIAGELSSYEQYF. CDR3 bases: TGTGCCATCGCCGGAGAACTTAGCTCCTACGAGCAGTACTTC.

CDR3 sequence (DNA): TGTGCCAGCAGTTTAGGGGCGACAGTCGAAGCTTTCTTT. It translates to CASSLGATVEAFF. This chain joins TRBV27 and TRBJ1-1; possible D gene TRBD1, 5 bases. Per the germline V gene, CDR1 is MNHEY and CDR2 is SMNVEV (reference sequence). Trimming shortened V by 2 bases and J by 8 bases, and 12 bases separated the two germline ends. The CDR3 runs 13 residues.

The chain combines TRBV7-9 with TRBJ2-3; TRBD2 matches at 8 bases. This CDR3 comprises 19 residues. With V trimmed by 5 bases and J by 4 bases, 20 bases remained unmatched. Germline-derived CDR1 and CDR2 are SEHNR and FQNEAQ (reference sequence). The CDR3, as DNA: TGTGCCAGCAGCGGAAATACCCGGGGGGGATGGAATTATGCAGATACGCAGTATTTT. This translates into CASSGNTRGGWNYADTQYF.

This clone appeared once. CDR3 protein: CASSSRLAPSPYEQYF. CDR3 sequence (DNA): TGTGCCAGCAGTTCCCGACTAGCGCCATCTCCCTACGAGCAGTACTTC. V is TRBV27 and J is TRBJ2-7; 8 bases line up with TRBD2. CDR3 length equals 16 residues. After removal of 4 bases from V and 2 bases from J, the junction contained 10 bases not matched to a gene. Germline assignment: CDR1 MNHEY and CDR2 SMNVEV (reference sequence).

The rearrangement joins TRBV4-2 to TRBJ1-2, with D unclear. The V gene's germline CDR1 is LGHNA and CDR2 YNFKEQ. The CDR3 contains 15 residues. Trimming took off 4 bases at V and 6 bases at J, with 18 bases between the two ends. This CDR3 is CASSPAFGDSNGYTF. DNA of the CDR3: TGTGCCAGCAGCCCTGCTTTTGGAGACTCTAATGGCTACACCTTC.

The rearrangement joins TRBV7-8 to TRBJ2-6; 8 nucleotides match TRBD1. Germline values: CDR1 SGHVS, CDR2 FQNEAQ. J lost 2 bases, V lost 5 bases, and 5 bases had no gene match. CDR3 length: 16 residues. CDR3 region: CASSATGATGANVLTF. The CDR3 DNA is TGTGCCAGCAGCGCGACAGGGGCAACTGGGGCCAACGTCCTGACTTTC.

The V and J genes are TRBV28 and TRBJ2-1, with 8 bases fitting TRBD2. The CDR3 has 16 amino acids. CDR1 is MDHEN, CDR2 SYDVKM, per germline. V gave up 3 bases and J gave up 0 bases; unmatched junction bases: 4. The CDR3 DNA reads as TGTGCCAGCAGTTTCCCCGGGACTAGCTCCTACAATGAGCAGTTCTTC. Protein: CASSFPGTSSYNEQFF. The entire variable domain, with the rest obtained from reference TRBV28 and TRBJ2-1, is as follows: DVKVTQSSRYLVKRTGEKVFLECVQDMDHENMFWYRQDPGLGLRLIYFSYDVKMKEKGDIPEGYSVSREKKERFSLILESASTNQTSMYLCASSFPGTSSYNEQFFGPGTRLTVL.

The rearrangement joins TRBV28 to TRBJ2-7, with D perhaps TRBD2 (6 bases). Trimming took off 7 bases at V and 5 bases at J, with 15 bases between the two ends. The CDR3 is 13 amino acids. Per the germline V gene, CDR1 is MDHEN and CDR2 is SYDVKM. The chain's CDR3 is CASKWRGGHEQYF. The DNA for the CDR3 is TGTGCCAGCAAGTGGCGGGGAGGTCACGAGCAGTACTTC.

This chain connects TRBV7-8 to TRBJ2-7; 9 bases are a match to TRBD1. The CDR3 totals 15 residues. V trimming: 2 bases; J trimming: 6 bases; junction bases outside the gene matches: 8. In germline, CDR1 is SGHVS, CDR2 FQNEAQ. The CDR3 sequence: CASSLTGTGSLEQYF. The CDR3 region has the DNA TGTGCCAGCAGCTTAACCGGGACAGGGTCCCTCGAGCAGTACTTC. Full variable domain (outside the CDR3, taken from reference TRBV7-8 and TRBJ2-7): GAGVSQSPRYKVAKRGQDVALRCDPISGHVSLFWYQQALGQGPEFLTYFQNEAQLDKSGLPSDRFFAERPEGSVSTLKIQRTQQEDSAVYLCASSLTGTGSLEQYFGPGTRLTVT.

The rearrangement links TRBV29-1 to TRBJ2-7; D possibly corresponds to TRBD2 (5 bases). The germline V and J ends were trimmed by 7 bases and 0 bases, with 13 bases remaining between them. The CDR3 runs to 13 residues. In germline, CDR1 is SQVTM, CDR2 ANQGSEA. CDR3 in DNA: TGCAGCGGGCGGTCCGGACTCTCCTACGAGCAGTACTTC. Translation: CSGRSGLSYEQYF.

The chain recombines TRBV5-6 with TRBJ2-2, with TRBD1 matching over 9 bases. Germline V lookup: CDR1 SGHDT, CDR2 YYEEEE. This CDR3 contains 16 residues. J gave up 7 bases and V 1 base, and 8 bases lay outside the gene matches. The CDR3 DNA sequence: TGTGCCAGCAGCTTGATAGGACAGGGGTTTGGCGGGGAGCTGTTTTTT. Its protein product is CASSLIGQGFGGELFF.

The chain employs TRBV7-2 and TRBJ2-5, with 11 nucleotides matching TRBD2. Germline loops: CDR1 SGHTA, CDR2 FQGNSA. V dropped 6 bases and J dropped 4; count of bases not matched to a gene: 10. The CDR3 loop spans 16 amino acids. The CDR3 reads CASSPTSGSIGETQYF. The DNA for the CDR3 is TGTGCCAGCAGTCCCACTAGCGGGAGTATCGGAGAGACCCAGTACTTC.

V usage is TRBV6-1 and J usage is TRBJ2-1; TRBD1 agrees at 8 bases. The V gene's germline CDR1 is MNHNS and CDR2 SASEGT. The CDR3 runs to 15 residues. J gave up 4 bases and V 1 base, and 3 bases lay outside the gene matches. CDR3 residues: CASSEGTGRYNEQFF. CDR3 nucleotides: TGTGCCAGCAGTGAAGGGACAGGGCGATACAATGAGCAGTTCTTC.

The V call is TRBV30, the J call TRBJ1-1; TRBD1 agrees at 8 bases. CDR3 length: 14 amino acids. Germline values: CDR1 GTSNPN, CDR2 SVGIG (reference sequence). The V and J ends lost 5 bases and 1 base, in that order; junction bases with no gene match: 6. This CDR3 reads CAWGEDRENTEAFF. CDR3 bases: TGTGCCTGGGGTGAGGACAGGGAGAACACTGAAGCTTTCTTT.

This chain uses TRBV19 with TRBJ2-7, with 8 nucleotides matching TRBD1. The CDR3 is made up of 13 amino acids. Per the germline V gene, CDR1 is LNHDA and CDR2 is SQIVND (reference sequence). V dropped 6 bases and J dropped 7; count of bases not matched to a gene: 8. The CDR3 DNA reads TGTGCCAGTAGCAGACAGGGGAGGCGGGAGCAGTACTTC. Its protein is CASSRQGRREQYF.

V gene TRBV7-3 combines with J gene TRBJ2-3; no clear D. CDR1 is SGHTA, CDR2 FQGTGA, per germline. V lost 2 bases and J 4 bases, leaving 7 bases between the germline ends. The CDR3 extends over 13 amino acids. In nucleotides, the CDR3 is TGTGCCAGCAGCTTATCCCCATCAGATACGCAGTATTTT. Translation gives CASSLSPSDTQYF.

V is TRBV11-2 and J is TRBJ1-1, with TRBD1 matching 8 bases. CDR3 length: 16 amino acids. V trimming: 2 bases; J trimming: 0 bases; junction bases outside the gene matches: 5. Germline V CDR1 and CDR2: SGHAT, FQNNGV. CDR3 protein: CASSLLQGALNTEAFF. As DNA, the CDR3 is TGTGCCAGCAGCTTACTGCAGGGGGCCTTGAACACTGAAGCTTTCTTT.